This T cell receptor beta chain comes out of a study of blood T cell repertoires in COVID-19. Across the study: Acute and convalescent COVID-19 samples came from the United States, Italy and Spain. T cells, B-cell-depleted T cells, or PBMCs provided the cDNA or gDNA that served as material.

V trimming: 5 bases; J trimming: 2 bases; junction bases outside the gene matches: 4. This CDR3 contains 14 residues. CDR1 and CDR2 from the germline V gene are SGHRS and YFSETQ. This clone was found a few times. In the original processing: Counts of nucleated cells, estimated from reference gene primer amplification, were obtained. The table came from immunoSEQ multiplex PCR; TCRdb's copy has only in-frame clones and leaves some out. The D gene and trimming were derived from the DNA, and the V and J assignments and clone size from that table. The data show 200,000 to 250,000 clones, 65% to 90% seen once.

The specimen sequenced was peripheral blood. This chain joins TRBV5-1 and TRBJ1-5; TRBD1 matches at 7 bases. This receptor was obtained from a man aged 50 or older with active or convalescent COVID-19. CDR3 amino acids: CASRLDRGNQPQHF. The CDR3 DNA is TGCGCCAGCAGACTCGACAGGGGCAATCAGCCCCAGCATTTT.